The 8 T cell receptor beta chains below all came from one sample that was sequenced in a study of cytomegalovirus exposure and HLA in healthy donors. The primer mix had 60 Vbeta and 13 Jbeta primers. Here immunoSEQ multiplex PCR was the method, and the copy in TCRdb shows in-frame clones only, minus some. The profile shows fewer than 200,000 clones, 75% to 90% of them singletons. The sequenced material came from PBMCs. Source of these receptors: a boy younger than 10 in good health and CMV-seronegative.

This clone was counted a single time. The J gene is TRBJ2-5, the V gene TRBV30, with D possibly being TRBD1 (6 bases). The CDR3 contains 12 residues. CDR1 GTSNPN and CDR2 SVGIG come from the germline V gene (reference sequence). Trimming shortened V by 3 bases and J by 12 bases, and 17 bases separated the two germline ends. CDR3 nucleotides: TGTGCCTGGAGACAGGGCGGAGTCCTTAAGTACTTC. Protein: CAWRQGGVLKYF.

This chain joins TRBV27 and TRBJ2-7; D gene uncertain. This CDR3 spans 15 amino acids. From germline, CDR1 is MNHEY and CDR2 SMNVEV (reference sequence). The V gene lost 0 bases and the J gene lost 2 bases, with 11 bases spanning the gap. The CDR3 coding sequence is TGTGCCAGCAGTTTATCAGCGACTGCCGCCTACGAGCAGTACTTC. Residues: CASSLSATAAYEQYF.

V usage is TRBV9 and J usage is TRBJ1-4; maybe TRBD1 (6 bases). The CDR3 is 17 residues long. Germline CDR1 reads SGDLS; CDR2 reads YYNGEE. Trimming took 2 bases from V and 0 from J, leaving 14 bases between them. The CDR3 region has the DNA TGTGCCAGCAGCGTTGCCCCCCGACAGGCAACTAATGAAAAACTGTTTTTT. As protein: CASSVAPRQATNEKLFF. Full variable domain (rest looked up from reference TRBV9 and TRBJ1-4): DSGVTQTPKHLITATGQRVTLRCSPRSGDLSVYWYQQSLDQGLQFLIQYYNGEERAKGNILERFSAQQFPDLHSELNLSSLELGDSALYFCASSVAPRQATNEKLFFGSGTQLSVL.

The chain employs TRBV7-9 and TRBJ2-3; D gene ambiguous. With 1 base removed from V and 1 base from J, the gap between germline ends came to 9 bases. Germline V gene lookup returns CDR1 SEHNR and CDR2 FQNEAQ (reference sequence). The CDR3 has 15 residues. CDR3 nucleotide sequence: TGTGCCAGCAGCTTAGAGACCAGCGGCACAGATACGCAGTATTTT. It encodes CASSLETSGTDTQYF.

The sample holds one count of this clone. The chain links TRBV5-1 to TRBJ2-7; D is perhaps TRBD2 (6 bases). With 0 bases removed from V and 4 bases from J, the gap between germline ends came to 23 bases. The CDR3 runs to 18 residues. CDR1 and CDR2 from the germline V gene are SGHRS and YFSETQ. The DNA for the CDR3 is TGCGCCAGCAGCTTGGGGGGGGTTGGACCAGCTGAGATTTACGAGCAGTACTTC. Its protein product is CASSLGGVGPAEIYEQYF.

This clone was picked up a small number of times. The J gene is TRBJ1-6, the V gene TRBV18; D gene uncertain. Per the germline V gene, CDR1 is KGHSH and CDR2 is LQKENI. There are 15 residues in the CDR3. The V end was cut by 2 bases, the J end by 4 bases, with 9 bases between. The CDR3 protein is CASSPGQAYNSPLHF. CDR3 coding DNA: TGTGCCAGCTCACCAGGGCAGGCTTATAATTCACCCCTCCACTTT.

CDR3 sequence (DNA): TGTGCCAGCAGCTTGCGGGGGGGCACTGAAGCTTTCTTT. Translation gives CASSLRGGTEAFF. The chain is built from TRBV7-9 and TRBJ1-1; tentatively, D is TRBD1 (5 bases). Trimming pared 3 bases from V and 4 bases from J, leaving 9 bases between. Germline V gives CDR1 SEHNR, CDR2 FQNEAQ (reference sequence). The CDR3 is 13 amino acids.

This rearrangement joins TRBV6-5 to TRBJ2-5; D is possibly TRBD2 (6 bases). Germline CDR1 MNHEY, CDR2 SVGAGI. This CDR3 has 13 residues. Trimming took off 4 bases at V and 3 bases at J, with 9 bases between the two ends. CDR3 in amino acids: CASSWSGEETQYF. The CDR3, as DNA: TGTGCCAGCAGTTGGTCGGGGGAAGAGACCCAGTACTTC.